Listed below are T cell receptor beta chains from one sample, sequenced in a study of cytomegalovirus exposure and HLA in healthy donors. Here immunoSEQ multiplex PCR was the method, and the copy in TCRdb shows in-frame clones only, minus some. This sample's table has some 110,000 clones. The source material was PBMCs. All receptors come from a man in his thirties or forties in good health and CMV-seronegative. Each CDR3 is given with its conserved first and last residue. Fields, in order: CDR3 length, V gene, J gene, CDR3 protein.

14,TRBV2,TRBJ1-3,CASSEFAIGNTIYF
16,TRBV4-3,TRBJ1-1,CASSQETGIMNTEAFF
15,TRBV6-1,TRBJ2-3,CASRKGADLTDTQYF
15,TRBV7-8,TRBJ2-2,CASSLPGTNTGELFF
16,TRBV7-9,TRBJ1-2,CASTTTQGQFNYGYTF
14,TRBV5-5,TRBJ2-7,CASSLGQGGYEQYF
16,TRBV5-1,TRBJ1-4,CASSSRSDSQNEKLFF
15,TRBV5-1,TRBJ2-5,CASSLSGTGQETQYF
16,TRBV7-2,TRBJ2-5,CASSPYGTVDQETQYF
12,TRBV18,TRBJ2-5,CASSPLGETQYF
15,TRBV4-2,TRBJ2-7,CASSQTGEKGYEQYF
15,TRBV28,TRBJ2-7,CASSPLRGQGYEQYF
13,TRBV12-5,TRBJ2-1,CASGSSGADEQFF
12,TRBV5-6,TRBJ2-1,CASSLSGEGEFF
15,TRBV14,TRBJ2-7,CASSSLDTGSYEQYF
11,TRBV20-1,.,CSSKRGNEQYF
16,TRBV19,TRBJ2-1,CASKTLAAGAFDEQFF
15,TRBV2,TRBJ1-1,CASRGQGLMNTEAFF
15,TRBV25-1,TRBJ1-3,CASSDIRGAGNTIYF
12,TRBV15,TRBJ1-1,CATSPIAGVAFF
15,TRBV11-2,TRBJ2-7,CASSRYRTLSYEQYF
12,TRBV2,TRBJ2-7,CASTLTGNEQYF